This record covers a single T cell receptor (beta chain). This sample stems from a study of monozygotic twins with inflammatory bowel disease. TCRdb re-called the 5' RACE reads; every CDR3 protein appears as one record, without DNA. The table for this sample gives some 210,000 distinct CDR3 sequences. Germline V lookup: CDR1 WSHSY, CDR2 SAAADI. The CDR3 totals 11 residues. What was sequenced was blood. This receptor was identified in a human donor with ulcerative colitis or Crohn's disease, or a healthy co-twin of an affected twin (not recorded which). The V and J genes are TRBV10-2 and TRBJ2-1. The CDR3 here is CASTTADEQFF.